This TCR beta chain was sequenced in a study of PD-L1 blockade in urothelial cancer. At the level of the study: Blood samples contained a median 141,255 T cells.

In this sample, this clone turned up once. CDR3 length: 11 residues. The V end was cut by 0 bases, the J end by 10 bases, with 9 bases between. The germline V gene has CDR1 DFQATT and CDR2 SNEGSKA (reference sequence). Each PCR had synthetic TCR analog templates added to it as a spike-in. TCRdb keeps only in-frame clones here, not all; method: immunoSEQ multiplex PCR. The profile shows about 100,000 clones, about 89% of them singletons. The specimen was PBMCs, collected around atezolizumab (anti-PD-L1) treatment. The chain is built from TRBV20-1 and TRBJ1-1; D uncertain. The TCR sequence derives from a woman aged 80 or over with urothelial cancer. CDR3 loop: CSARDSTVAFF. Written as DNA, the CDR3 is TGCAGTGCTAGAGATAGTACAGTAGCTTTCTTT.